The 2 T cell receptor beta chains below were found in one sample sequenced in a study of T cell responses to AZD1222 COVID-19 vaccine. The method was immunoSEQ multiplex PCR; TCRdb's version includes in-frame clones alone and lacks a portion of them. The data show over 85,000 clones, about four fifths seen once. The material sequenced was peripheral blood, taken on day 0 of AZD1222 vaccination. The source is an adult in good health.

The gene calls are TRBV5-1 and TRBJ1-4; D not certain. This CDR3 has 14 amino acids. Germline CDR1 reads SGHRS; CDR2 reads YFSETQ. Deletions cut 0 bases from V and 10 bases from J, with 13 bases between. CDR3: CASSLERQGGKLFF. In DNA, the CDR3 is TGCGCCAGCAGCTTGGAGAGACAAGGTGGAAAACTGTTTTTT.

This chain links TRBV2 with TRBJ2-7, with D unclear. The ends were cut back, 4 bases at V and 3 bases at J, with 4 bases in the middle. The CDR3 sequence is 11 residues long. Germline-derived CDR1 and CDR2 are SNHLY and FYNNEI. Here the CDR3 reads CASSGNYEQYF. The CDR3 nucleotides read TGTGCCAGCAGTGGTAACTACGAGCAGTACTTC.